This paragraph reports one T cell receptor (beta chain). Its recognized antigen is unknown. The sample holds no much larger clone one base away, and base qualities are not on file. As encoded in the germline V gene (reference sequence), CDR1 is SEHNR while CDR2 is FQNEAQ. Unmatched junction bases come to 2, with V trimmed by 3 bases and J by 1 base. From the cysteine up to the phenylalanine, the CDR3 has a length of 16 residues. Solely the CDR3 DNA is kept, with 48 bases framed from the first base. The data belong to a study of shared clonotypes between healthy human individuals (dated by TCRdb to 2018 to 2021). Background for the entire study: The cohort included a few men and a couple of women between 18 and 49 years of age. Per donor, three plates each were used for CD4 naive and CD4 memory, two for CD8 naive, and one for CD8 memory. To estimate repertoire size and how much clonotypes are shared between individuals, the study performed deep sequencing of blood TCR repertoires from about five healthy adults. To increase sequencing depth and limit assay-specific biases, TCR repertoire library preparation and sequencing were carried out by different laboratories using diverse techniques. Between about 0.94 and 10 billion PBMCs per donor were obtained by leukapheresis.

Overall results and qualifications from the work: Naive subsets generally had larger estimated clonotype richness than memory subsets. When several donors were compared, the shared fraction of clonotypes was about 5.2% for naive CD4, 3% to 4% for naive CD8, 2.3% for memory CD4, and 0.35% to 0.4% for memory CD8. The genetic and exposure-history diversity represented was limited by the small number of donors. Only blood was sampled, and tissue TCR repertoires likely differ from those in blood. Even with the large sequencing depth, rarefaction of the sorted-subset datasets indicated that sequencing was incomplete. Higher generation probabilities were observed for clonotypes shared by all four sorted-subset donors than for non-shared clonotypes. Pairwise subsampling indicated that sequencing depth was expected to affect the degree of clonotype sharing among donors.

Donors were healthy HIV-negative adults with no recently reported acute infections or vaccinations. Only Caucasian adults living in Nashville, Tennessee, USA were represented among the donors. CD4+ T cells were enriched by magnetic negative selection; naive cells were then positively selected on CD45RA, and the negative fraction formed the memory subset. Blood was obtained by leukapheresis, after which PBMCs were separated by Ficoll-Histopaque density gradient centrifugation and cryopreserved in liquid nitrogen vapor phase. Purity and quantity of every magnetically sorted T cell population were checked by analytical flow cytometry. Genomic DNA was isolated from each sorted fraction and quantified by UV absorbance on a Nanodrop 2000c. TCR CDR3 regions were amplified from genomic DNA by multiplex PCR using the deep immunoSEQ assay. For each cell subset, the extracted genomic DNA was distributed evenly across all wells of several immunoSEQ 96-well plates, and each plate served as one replicate. For sorted subsets, each replicate PCR was loaded with 200 ng genomic DNA, equivalent to 30,000 or so T cell genomes. Purified libraries were measured with a Qubit 3.0 fluorometer, size-checked on a Bioanalyzer 2100, and measured again with the KAPA Library Quantification kit. Each immunoSEQ 96-well plate was sequenced on its own single-read 150-cycle Illumina NextSeq 550 flow cell. Per the authors' processing: The immunoSEQ output contained only junctional sequences without quality scores, so filtering could not match that applied to full-length reads. To assign V/J genes and CDR3, sequences were annotated against IMGT germline references using PyIR, a Python wrapper for IgBLAST v1.9. Reads with weak V/J assignments (E-value above 1e-6), missing CDR3, stop codons, out-of-frame junctions, or ambiguous translated residues were removed. A V3J clonotype was defined by an identical inferred V gene, J gene, and CDR3 amino acid sequence. To compute the percentage overlap between repertoires, the number of shared unique clonotypes was divided by the size of the smaller repertoire. RTK rarefaction, the Chao1 estimator, and Recon v2.1 estimates of unobserved clonotypes were used to assess repertoire richness. Generation probabilities for all TCRbeta clonotypes obtained by the gDNA method from a few donors were computed using OLGA. Here the immuneACCESS table is served through TCRdb, limited to in-frame sequences with V and J called. Missing clones are a known gap in these copies; in checked studies unresolved V genes cover under half, and the rest lacks a known reason. The V and J calls and clone size were taken over from that table, and D and trimming were inferred from the DNA. The sample yields millions of clones; just over 90% were counted once. 0.39% of the sample comes from the top ten.

The TCR comes from a man between 18 and 29 years old in good health. Some clones in this sample may be carry-over from other donors' samples. The chain couples TRBV7-9 to TRBJ2-1, and 11 junctional nucleotides match TRBD2. The specimen was naive CD4+ T cells from PBMCs. The sample's cell subset or site, from its label and the paper: CD45RA+ positively selected. The CDR3 protein: CASSFRLAGSYNEQFF. The DNA sequence reads TGTGCCAGCAGCTTCCGACTAGCGGGGTCCTACAATGAGCAGTTCTTC.